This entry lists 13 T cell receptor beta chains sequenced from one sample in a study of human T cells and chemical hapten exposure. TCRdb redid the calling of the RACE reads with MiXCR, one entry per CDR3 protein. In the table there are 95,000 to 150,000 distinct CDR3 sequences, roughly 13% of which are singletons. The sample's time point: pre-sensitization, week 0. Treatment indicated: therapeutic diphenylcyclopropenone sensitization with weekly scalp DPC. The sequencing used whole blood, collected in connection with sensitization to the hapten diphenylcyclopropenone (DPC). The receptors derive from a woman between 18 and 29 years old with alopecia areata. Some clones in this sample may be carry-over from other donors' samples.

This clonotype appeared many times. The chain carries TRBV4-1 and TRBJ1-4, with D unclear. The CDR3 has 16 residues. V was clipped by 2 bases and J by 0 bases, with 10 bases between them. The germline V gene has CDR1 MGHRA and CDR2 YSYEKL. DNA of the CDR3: TGCGCCAGCAGCCAACTGACAACTTCAACTAATGAAAAACTGTTTTTT. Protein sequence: CASSQLTTSTNEKLFF.

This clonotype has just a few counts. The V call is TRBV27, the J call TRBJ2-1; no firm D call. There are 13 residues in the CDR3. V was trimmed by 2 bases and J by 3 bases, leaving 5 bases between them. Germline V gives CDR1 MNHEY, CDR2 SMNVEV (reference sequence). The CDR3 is CASSLRDYNEQFF. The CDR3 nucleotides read TGTGCCAGCAGTTTAAGGGACTACAATGAGCAGTTCTTC.

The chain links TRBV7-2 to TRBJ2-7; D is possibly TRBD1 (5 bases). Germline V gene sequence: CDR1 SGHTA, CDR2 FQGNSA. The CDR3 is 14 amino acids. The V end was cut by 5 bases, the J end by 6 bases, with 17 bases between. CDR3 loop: CASSPHPQRGEQYF. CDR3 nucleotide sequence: TGTGCCAGCAGCCCGCATCCTCAAAGGGGCGAGCAGTACTTC.

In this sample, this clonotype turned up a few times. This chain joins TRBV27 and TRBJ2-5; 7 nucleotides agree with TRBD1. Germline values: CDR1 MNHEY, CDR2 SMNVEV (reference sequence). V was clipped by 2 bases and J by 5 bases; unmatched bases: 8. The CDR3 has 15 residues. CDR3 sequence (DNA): TGTGCCAGCAGTTTACGGTTGACAGGGCTGGAGACCCAGTACTTC. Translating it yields CASSLRLTGLETQYF.

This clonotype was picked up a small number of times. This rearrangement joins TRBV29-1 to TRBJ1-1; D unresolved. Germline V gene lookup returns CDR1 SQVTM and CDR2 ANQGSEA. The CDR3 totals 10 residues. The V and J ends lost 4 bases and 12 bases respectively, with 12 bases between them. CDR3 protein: CSVVEDGSFF. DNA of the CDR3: TGCAGCGTTGTAGAGGACGGGTCTTTCTTT.

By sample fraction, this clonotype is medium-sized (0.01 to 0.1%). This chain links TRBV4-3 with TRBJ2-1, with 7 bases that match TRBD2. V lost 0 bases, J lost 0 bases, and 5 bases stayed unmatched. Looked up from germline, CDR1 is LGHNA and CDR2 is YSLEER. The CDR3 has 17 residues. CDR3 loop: CASSQDLSGASYNEQFF. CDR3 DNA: TGCGCCAGCAGCCAAGATTTAAGCGGGGCCTCCTACAATGAGCAGTTCTTC.

In DNA form, the CDR3 reads TGTGCCAGCAGCCCGTGGACAGTCTCCTACAATGAGCAGTTCTTC. This gives the protein CASSPWTVSYNEQFF. The V gene is TRBV7-2, the J gene TRBJ2-1; D perhaps matches TRBD1 (6 bases). From germline, CDR1 is SGHTA and CDR2 FQGNSA. With 5 bases removed from V and 0 bases from J, the gap between germline ends came to 11 bases. This CDR3 has 15 residues. The full variable domain, rest sourced from reference TRBV7-2 and TRBJ2-1, is GAGVSQSPSNKVTEKGKDVELRCDPISGHTALYWYRQSLGQGLEFLIYFQGNSAPDKSGLPSDRFSAERTGGSVSTLTIQRTQQEDSAVYLCASSPWTVSYNEQFFGPGTRLTVL.

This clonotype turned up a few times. CDR3 region: CASSVVGTDTQYF. In DNA form, the CDR3 reads TGTGCCAGCAGCGTAGTTGGCACAGATACGCAGTATTTT. The J gene is TRBJ2-3, the V gene TRBV9; D unclear. This CDR3 is 13 amino acids long. Germline CDR1 and CDR2: SGDLS and YYNGEE. V gave up 0 bases and J gave up 1 base, with 3 bases separating them.

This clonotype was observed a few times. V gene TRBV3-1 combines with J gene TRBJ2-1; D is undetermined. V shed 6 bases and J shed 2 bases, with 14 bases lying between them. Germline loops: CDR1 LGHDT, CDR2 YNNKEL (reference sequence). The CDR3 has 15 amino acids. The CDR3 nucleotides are TGTGCCAGCAGTAAAGAGGCGAAAGCCTACAATGAGCAGTTCTTC. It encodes CASSKEAKAYNEQFF.

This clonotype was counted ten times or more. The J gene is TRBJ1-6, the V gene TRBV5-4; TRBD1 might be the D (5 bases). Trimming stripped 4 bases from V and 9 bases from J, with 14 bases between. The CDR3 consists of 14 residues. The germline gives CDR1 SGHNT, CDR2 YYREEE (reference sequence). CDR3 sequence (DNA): TGTGCCAGCAGCCCCGGGACGCCTTCTTCACCCCTCCACTTT. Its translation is CASSPGTPSSPLHF.

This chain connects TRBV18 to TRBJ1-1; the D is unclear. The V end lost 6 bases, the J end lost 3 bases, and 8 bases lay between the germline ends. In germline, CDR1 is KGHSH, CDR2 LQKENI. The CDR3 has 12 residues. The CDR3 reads CASSSTDTEAFF. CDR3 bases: TGTGCCAGCTCTTCTACGGACACTGAAGCTTTCTTT.

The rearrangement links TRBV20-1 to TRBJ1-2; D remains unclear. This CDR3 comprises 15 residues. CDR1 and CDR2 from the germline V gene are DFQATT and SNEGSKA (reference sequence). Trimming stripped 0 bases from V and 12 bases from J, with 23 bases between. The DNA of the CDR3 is TGCAGTGCTAGAGAGTCGCAATATGCGGGGAGCCCAAACACCTTC. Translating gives CSARESQYAGSPNTF.

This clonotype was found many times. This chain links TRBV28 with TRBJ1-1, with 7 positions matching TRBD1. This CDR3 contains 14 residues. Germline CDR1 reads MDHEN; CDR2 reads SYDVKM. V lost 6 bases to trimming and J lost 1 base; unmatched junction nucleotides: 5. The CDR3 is CASRSGTENTEAFF. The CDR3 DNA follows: TGTGCCAGCAGGTCCGGGACAGAGAACACTGAAGCTTTCTTT.